Following are 9 T cell receptor beta chains from one sample sequenced in a study of cytomegalovirus exposure and HLA in healthy donors. Both 60 Vbeta primers and 13 Jbeta primers went into the PCR. Clones were read by immunoSEQ multiplex PCR, and TCRdb kept only the in-frame ones, dropping some. In the table there are approximately 190,000 clones, over 65% of which are singletons. The sample was PBMCs. The receptors stem from a man aged 40-50 years in good health and CMV-seropositive.

This clone has only a few counts. This CDR3 is CASSLMSSGNTGELFF. The CDR3 region has the DNA TGTGCCAGCAGCTTAATGTCTAGCGGGAACACCGGGGAGCTGTTTTTT. This sequence joins TRBV7-3 and TRBJ2-2, with 7 nucleotides matching TRBD2. Germline V CDR1 and CDR2: SGHTA, FQGTGA. Germline trimming cut 1 base from V and 1 base from J; bases unmatched to any gene: 3. This CDR3 has 16 residues.

J is TRBJ2-4 and V is TRBV5-1; 7 nucleotides align to TRBD2. The germline CDR1 and CDR2 sequences are SGHRS and YFSETQ. This CDR3 has 15 residues. V was clipped by 2 bases and J by 8 bases; unmatched bases: 10. CDR3 residues: CASSLTGTTPDIQYF. The CDR3 DNA sequence: TGCGCCAGCAGCTTAACCGGGACTACCCCAGACATTCAGTACTTC.

V and J are TRBV5-1 and TRBJ1-2, with 8 bases lining up with TRBD1. The CDR3 contains 17 residues. The ends lost 0 bases at V and 5 bases at J; junction bases unmatched: 12. CDR1 and CDR2 from the germline V gene are SGHRS and YFSETQ. The CDR3 sequence is CASSLGSRDRLVYGYTF. For the CDR3, the DNA is TGCGCCAGCAGCTTGGGTTCGAGGGACAGGCTGGTGTATGGCTACACCTTC.

This chain links TRBV10-1 with TRBJ1-1; no definite D call. The ends were cut back, 2 bases at V and 8 bases at J, with 6 bases in the middle. Germline V lookup: CDR1 WNHNN, CDR2 SYGVQD (reference sequence). The length of the CDR3 is 11 residues. The CDR3 is CASSERGEAFF. CDR3 nucleotides: TGCGCCAGCAGTGAGCGGGGAGAAGCTTTCTTT.

The chain carries TRBV19 and TRBJ1-4, with D hard to call. V shed 3 bases and J shed 8 bases, with 13 bases lying between them. The CDR3 totals 14 residues. Germline V CDR1 and CDR2: LNHDA, SQIVND (reference sequence). This CDR3 reads CASSISGRWEKLFF. CDR3 DNA: TGTGCCAGTAGTATCTCGGGAAGGTGGGAAAAACTGTTTTTT. Supplemented by reference TRBV19 and TRBJ1-4, the full variable domain reads DGGITQSPKYLFRKEGQNVTLSCEQNLNHDAMYWYRQDPGQGLRLIYYSQIVNDFQKGDIAEGYSVSREKKESFPLTVTSAQKNPTAFYLCASSISGRWEKLFFGSGTQLSVL.

This chain joins TRBV6-1 and TRBJ2-7; D is perhaps TRBD2 (6 bases). Deletions cut 6 bases from V and 7 bases from J, with 16 bases between. Looked up from germline, CDR1 is MNHNS and CDR2 is SASEGT. The CDR3 runs to 13 residues. As DNA, the CDR3 is TGTGCCAGCAGCTGGGAGGAGCTGGGGGAGCAGTACTTC. The encoded protein is CASSWEELGEQYF.

This sequence joins TRBV2 and TRBJ1-3; 7 bases align to TRBD1. CDR1 SNHLY and CDR2 FYNNEI come from the germline V gene. CDR3 length equals 13 residues. The ends lost 6 bases at V and 3 bases at J; junction bases unmatched: 2. DNA of the CDR3: TGTGCCAGCAGCAACAGGGGTGGAAACACCATATATTTT. This codes for CASSNRGGNTIYF.

This clone was observed a few times. The chain recombines TRBV5-1 with TRBJ1-4; TRBD1 is a possible D gene (6 bases). CDR1 and CDR2 (germline): SGHRS, YFSETQ. The CDR3 sequence is 12 residues long. Trimming took 2 bases from V and 7 from J, leaving 6 bases between them. CDR3 region: CASSLQGEKLFF. The CDR3 DNA sequence: TGCGCCAGCAGCTTACAGGGTGAAAAACTGTTTTTT.

Regarding this clone: Other DNA sequences from this sample encode an identical CDR3 as well. The J gene is TRBJ1-4, the V gene TRBV5-1; tentatively, D is TRBD1 (6 bases). This CDR3 comprises 14 residues. The germline CDR1 and CDR2 sequences are SGHRS and YFSETQ. With 2 bases removed from V and 4 bases from J, the gap between germline ends came to 9 bases. CDR3 in amino acids: CASSLGGGNEKLFF. In nucleotides, the CDR3 is TGCGCCAGCAGCTTAGGGGGGGGTAATGAAAAACTGTTTTTT.